The rows below give T cell receptor beta chains drawn from one sample of a study of beta chain features in type 1 diabetes. Repertoires were generated with immunoSEQ multiplex PCR, while TCRdb's copy carries only in-frame clones and drops some. The repertoire holds over 350,000 clones, with about 15% as singletons. The sequenced sample consisted of naive CD4+ T cells from blood. The receptors stem from a woman aged 18 to 35 in good health. CDR3s include the opening cysteine and the closing phenylalanine or tryptophan. Fields, in order: CDR3 length, J gene, V gene, CDR3 protein.

len: 15
j_gene: TRBJ2-2
v_gene: TRBV6-1
CDR3aa: CASRTGTGTPGELFF

len: 11
j_gene: TRBJ1-1
v_gene: TRBV29-1
CDR3aa: CSALDRAEAFF

len: 17
j_gene: TRBJ2-3
v_gene: TRBV1
CDR3aa: CTSSPHKRETRADTQYF

len: 16
j_gene: TRBJ2-3
v_gene: TRBV11-2
CDR3aa: CASSLDGTGSADTQYF

len: 17
j_gene: TRBJ2-6
v_gene: TRBV19
CDR3aa: CASSPGQGVAGANVLTF

len: 18
j_gene: TRBJ2-5
v_gene: TRBV7-2
CDR3aa: CASSPEGGLAGSIETQYF

len: 15
j_gene: TRBJ1-2
v_gene: TRBV30
CDR3aa: CAWSALTGGAGGYTF

len: 14
j_gene: TRBJ2-7
v_gene: TRBV7-9
CDR3aa: CASSLGLDSAEQYF

len: 14
j_gene: TRBJ2-1
v_gene: TRBV18
CDR3aa: CASSPQTGADEQFF

len: 14
j_gene: TRBJ1-1
v_gene: TRBV7-9
CDR3aa: CASSLYGDRPLAFF

len: 15
j_gene: TRBJ2-7
v_gene: TRBV4-2
CDR3aa: CASSQDKAGNYEQYF

len: 15
j_gene: TRBJ2-6
v_gene: TRBV14
CDR3aa: CASSHLSSGANVLTF

len: 17
j_gene: TRBJ2-3
v_gene: TRBV4-3
CDR3aa: CASSQASAGVVGDTQYF

len: 13
j_gene: TRBJ1-1
v_gene: TRBV7-9
CDR3aa: CASSPRGNTEAFF

len: 13
j_gene: TRBJ2-1
v_gene: TRBV5-1
CDR3aa: CASGSGTYNEQFF

len: 18
j_gene: TRBJ2-7
v_gene: TRBV28
CDR3aa: CASSLRGTGTLSSYEQYF

len: 15
j_gene: TRBJ1-1
v_gene: TRBV1
CDR3aa: CTSSFFSGAQGEAFF

len: 13
j_gene: TRBJ1-1
v_gene: TRBV18
CDR3aa: CASSPGMNTEAFF

len: 11
j_gene: TRBJ1-2
v_gene: TRBV29-1
CDR3aa: CSVERGNGYTF

len: 16
j_gene: TRBJ1-5
v_gene: TRBV19
CDR3aa: CASSIRYRVDNQPQHF

len: 15
j_gene: TRBJ2-4
v_gene: TRBV11-2
CDR3aa: CASSSPTLAKNIQYF

len: 14
j_gene: TRBJ1-4
v_gene: TRBV13
CDR3aa: CASSQQGAYGKLFF

len: 16
j_gene: TRBJ2-1
v_gene: TRBV7-2
CDR3aa: CASSLFGTSGDNEQFF

len: 15
j_gene: TRBJ2-1
v_gene: TRBV7-9
CDR3aa: CASSRTSGNYNEQFF

len: 12
j_gene: TRBJ1-1
v_gene: TRBV9
CDR3aa: CASSVVESEAFF

len: 12
j_gene: TRBJ2-1
v_gene: TRBV7-2
CDR3aa: CASSLLAAQQFF

len: 15
j_gene: TRBJ1-5
v_gene: TRBV5-8
CDR3aa: CASSLGRIANQPQHF

len: 14
j_gene: TRBJ2-5
v_gene: TRBV6-6
CDR3aa: CASSLSGRSETQYF

len: 13
j_gene: TRBJ2-3
v_gene: TRBV7-2
CDR3aa: CASSTATTDTQYF

len: 14
j_gene: TRBJ2-7
v_gene: TRBV5-4
CDR3aa: CASSLFGLAGEQYF

len: 14
j_gene: TRBJ2-7
v_gene: TRBV28
CDR3aa: CASSLAGGPHEQYF

len: 15
j_gene: TRBJ2-7
v_gene: TRBV28
CDR3aa: CASSRGVQSTYEQYF

len: 15
j_gene: TRBJ2-1
v_gene: TRBV5-4
CDR3aa: CASSLMTSVRGEQFF